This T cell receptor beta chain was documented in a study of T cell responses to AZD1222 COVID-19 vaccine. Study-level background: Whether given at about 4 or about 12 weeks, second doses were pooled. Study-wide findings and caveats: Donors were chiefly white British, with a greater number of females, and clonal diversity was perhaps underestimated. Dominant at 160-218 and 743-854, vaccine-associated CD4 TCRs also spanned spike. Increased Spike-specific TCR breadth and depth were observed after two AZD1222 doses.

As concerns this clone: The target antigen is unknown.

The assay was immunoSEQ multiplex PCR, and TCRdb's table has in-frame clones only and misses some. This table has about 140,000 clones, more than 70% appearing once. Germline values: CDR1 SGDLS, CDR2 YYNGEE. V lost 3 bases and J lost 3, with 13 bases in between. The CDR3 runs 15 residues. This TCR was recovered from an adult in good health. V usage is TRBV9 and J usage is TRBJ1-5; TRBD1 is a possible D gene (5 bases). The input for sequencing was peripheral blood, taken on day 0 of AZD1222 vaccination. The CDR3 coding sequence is TGTGCCAGCAGCGACCAGACAGTTAACAATCAGCCCCAGCATTTT. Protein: CASSDQTVNNQPQHF.